These T cell receptor beta chains were read from a single sample in a study of blood T cell repertoires in COVID-19. Assay: immunoSEQ multiplex PCR; the TCRdb copy retains only in-frame clones and omits some. The sample lists about 210,000 clones, around 84% occurring once. Specimen: peripheral blood. All receptors come from a man in his fifties or sixties with active or convalescent COVID-19. Each CDR3 is given with its conserved first and last residue. A D gene is named only where the DNA matches it firmly. Part of the rows lack a size; the others show once, few, many or a class for expanded clones.

V	D	size	J	CDR3	DNA
TRBV4-3	TRBD1	few	TRBJ1-2	CASSRDRGNYGYTF	TGCGCCAGCAGCCGAGACAGGGGGAACTATGGCTACACCTTC
TRBV19	NA	NA	TRBJ2-3	CASSTGFDADTQYF	TGTGCCAGTAGTACAGGGTTCGATGCAGATACGCAGTATTTT
TRBV5-4	TRBD2	NA	TRBJ2-2	CASSLISGGELVGDTGELFF	TGTGCCAGCAGCTTGATCAGCGGGGGGGAGTTGGTTGGTGACACCGGGGAGCTGTTTTTT
TRBV7-9	TRBD1	NA	TRBJ2-1	CASSPTGGNEQFF	TGTGCCAGCAGCCCAACAGGGGGCAATGAGCAGTTCTTC
TRBV18	TRBD1	NA	TRBJ1-4	CASSLHGQGKGLATNEKLFF	TGTGCCAGCTCACTCCACGGACAGGGAAAAGGCCTTGCAACTAATGAAAAACTGTTTTTT
TRBV18	NA	NA	TRBJ2-5	CASSPLPGETQYF	TGTGCCAGCTCACCCCTCCCGGGAGAGACCCAGTACTTC
TRBV29-1	NA	NA	TRBJ2-3	CSVEGGRTDTQYF	TGCAGCGTTGAAGGCGGCCGCACAGATACGCAGTATTTT
TRBV19	NA	NA	TRBJ1-1	CARGPPGYYTEAFF	TGTGCCAGAGGACCCCCAGGGTATTACACTGAAGCTTTCTTT
TRBV10-3	TRBD1	NA	TRBJ2-5	CAISLTGSQETQYF	TGTGCCATCAGTTTGACAGGGTCTCAAGAGACCCAGTACTTC
TRBV24-1	NA	NA	TRBJ1-1	CATSDRNTEAFF	TGTGCCACCAGCGACAGGAACACTGAAGCTTTCTTT
TRBV2	NA	NA	TRBJ1-6	CASSAYLGGGKGSYNSPLHF	TGTGCCAGCAGCGCTTACCTCGGTGGGGGGAAGGGGTCCTATAATTCACCCCTCCACTTT
TRBV7-3	TRBD1	NA	TRBJ1-2	CASSLGQGGYGYTF	TGTGCCAGCAGCCTAGGACAGGGGGGCTATGGCTACACCTTC
TRBV19	TRBD2	NA	TRBJ2-1	CASSIALAGGGEQFF	TGTGCCAGTAGTATAGCTCTAGCGGGAGGGGGAGAGCAGTTCTTC
TRBV19	NA	NA	TRBJ2-1	CASTMGPNEQFF	TGTGCCAGTACCATGGGCCCCAATGAGCAGTTCTTC
TRBV3-1/TRBV3-2	NA	NA	TRBJ2-5	CASSLQGTQYF	TGTGCCAGCAGCCTCCAGGGGACCCAGTACTTC
TRBV11-2	TRBD1	once	TRBJ1-1	CASSIYRGVAEAFF	TGTGCCAGCAGCATATACAGGGGAGTGGCTGAAGCTTTCTTT
TRBV7-3	TRBD1	NA	TRBJ2-5	CASSPGTGALLETQYF	TGTGCCAGCAGCCCCGGGACAGGGGCCCTCTTGGAGACCCAGTACTTC